These 2 T cell receptor beta chains were all obtained from the same sample, sequenced in a study of shared clonotypes between healthy human individuals. Sequenced by immunoSEQ multiplex PCR; TCRdb stores in-frame clones only, minus some. The sample has about 2 million clones; 90% to 95% are singletons. The specimen sequenced was naive CD4+ T cells sorted from blood. Described subset: CD45RA+ positively selected. Receptors were obtained from a man aged 18 to 35 in good health.

This chain connects TRBV10-3 to TRBJ2-7; 9 bases are a match to TRBD1. The length of the CDR3 is 15 residues. The germline CDR1 and CDR2 sequences are ENHRY and SYGVKD. V lost 0 bases and J lost 6; bases outside the gene matches: 6. CDR3 coding DNA: TGTGCCATCAGTGAGTCTCCGGGACAGGGATCCGAGCAGTACTTC. Protein: CAISESPGQGSEQYF.

Comment on this clone: The sample contains more than one DNA sequence encoding this CDR3. The chain combines TRBV30 with TRBJ2-5; tentatively, D is TRBD1 (6 bases). The CDR3 runs to 11 residues. In germline, CDR1 is GTSNPN, CDR2 SVGIG (reference sequence). Trimming pared 5 bases from V and 4 bases from J, leaving 8 bases between. The CDR3 DNA follows: TGTGCCTGGCAAGGGGGAGAGACCCAGTACTTC. Its translation is CAWQGGETQYF.